The clone carrying this T cell receptor beta chain was picked up many times. The junction had 5 bases not matched to a gene; V was cut back by 0 bases and J by 7 bases. This CDR3 is 15 amino acids long. Germline-derived CDR1 and CDR2 are SGHNT and YYREEE (reference sequence). The source of the sample is a study of beta chain features in type 1 diabetes. Of the isolated RNA, all was reverse transcribed, and so the sequenced material was expressed TCRB transcripts. Some clones are missing from TCRdb's copy, which holds only in-frame ones; the method was immunoSEQ multiplex PCR. The table records roughly 180,000 clones, more than 10% of them present only once.

The rearrangement links TRBV5-4 to TRBJ2-1; 9 bases fit TRBD2. The TCR was taken from a young woman in good health. The sample consisted of central memory CD4+ T cells from blood. The CDR3 DNA reads as TGTGCCAGCAGCTTGGAAGCGGGAGGTTTTAATGAGCAGTTCTTC. It yields the protein CASSLEAGGFNEQFF.